This TCR beta chain originates from a study of Ad26.COV2.S vaccination and SARS-CoV-2 variants. About the study: The donor belonged to the COV1001 Ad26.COV2.S trial arm. Study outcomes and limitations: Non-spike TCR breadth was similar in vaccine and placebo recipients.

Comments on this clone: The antigen is unknown.

TCRdb keeps only in-frame clones here, not all; method: immunoSEQ multiplex PCR. The top ten clones hold about 2.4% of a sample with around 450,000 clones, nearly 90% of them seen once. Treatment specified: around 19 received Ad26.COV2.S at low or high dose, single or two shots; roughly 5 received placebo; per-sample allocation not given. Day 63 after the first vaccine or placebo injection was the time point for sampling. The clonotype originates from a person aged 18-65 years who received the Ad26.COV2.S COVID-19 vaccine or a placebo. The sequences come from peripheral blood, collected in a trial of Ad26.COV2.S vaccine versus placebo.

CDR3 coding DNA: TGTGCCACCAGCAGAGATTGGGGCATCGCCCTCCACTTT. This codes for CATSRDWGIALHF. The chain has TRBV15 and TRBJ1-6, with D possibly being TRBD1 (5 bases). The germline V gene encodes CDR1 LNHNV and CDR2 YYDKDF (reference sequence). The V and J ends lost 0 bases and 14 bases respectively, with 11 bases between them. The CDR3 consists of 13 residues.